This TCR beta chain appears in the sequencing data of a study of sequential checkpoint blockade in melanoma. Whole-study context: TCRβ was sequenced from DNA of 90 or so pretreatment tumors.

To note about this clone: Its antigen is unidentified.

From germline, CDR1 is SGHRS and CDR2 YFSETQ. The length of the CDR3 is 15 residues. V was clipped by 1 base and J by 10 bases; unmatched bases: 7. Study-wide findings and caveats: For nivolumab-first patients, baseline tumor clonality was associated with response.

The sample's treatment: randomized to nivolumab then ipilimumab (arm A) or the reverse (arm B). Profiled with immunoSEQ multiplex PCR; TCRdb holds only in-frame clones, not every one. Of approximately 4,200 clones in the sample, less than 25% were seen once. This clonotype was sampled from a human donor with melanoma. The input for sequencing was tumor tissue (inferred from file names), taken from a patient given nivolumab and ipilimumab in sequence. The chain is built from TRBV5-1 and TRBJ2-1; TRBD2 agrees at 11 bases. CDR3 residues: CASSLTGLAVQEQFF. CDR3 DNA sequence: TGCGCCAGCAGCTTGACGGGACTAGCGGTTCAGGAGCAGTTCTTC.